Each of the 9 T cell receptor beta chains below was sequenced from the same sample in a study of T-cell reconstitution after alpha-beta-depleted transplantation in children. Unique molecular identifiers were used in preparing the TCRbeta library. TCRdb analysed the PCR reads with MiXCR anew, one entry per CDR3 protein. Here the sample spans 800,000 to 1,000,000 distinct CDR3 sequences, about 26% being singletons. Material: PBMCs, mostly from graft donor cells, obtained 360 days after TCRalphabeta/CD19-depleted stem cell transplant. These TCRs come from a boy in the first two years of life who had a stem cell transplant for SCID, so the T cells may come from the graft donor.

V is TRBV15 and J is TRBJ2-1; D is perhaps TRBD1 or TRBD2 (5 bases each). V was trimmed by 0 bases and J by 1 base, leaving 13 bases between them. The CDR3 is 17 amino acids. Germline V gene sequence: CDR1 LNHNV, CDR2 YYDKDF (reference sequence). Here the CDR3 reads CATSRDLRGPSYNEQFF. The CDR3 nucleotides are TGTGCCACCAGCAGAGATTTGAGGGGACCTTCCTACAATGAGCAGTTCTTC. Combining the CDR3 with reference TRBV15 and TRBJ2-1 gives the whole variable domain DAMVIQNPRYQVTQFGKPVTLSCSQTLNHNVMYWYQQKSSQAPKLLFHYYDKDFNNEADTPDNFQSRRPNTSFCFLDIRSPGLGDTAMYLCATSRDLRGPSYNEQFFGPGTRLTVL.

The chain couples TRBV20-1 to TRBJ1-4; D is perhaps TRBD1 (6 bases). Trimming removed 3 bases from V and 4 bases from J, with 15 bases in between. Germline CDR1 DFQATT, CDR2 SNEGSKA (reference sequence). The length of the CDR3 is 15 residues. CDR3 in DNA: TGCAGTGCTAGGCCGGGGGGCAGCATTAATGAAAAACTGTTTTTT. It specifies CSARPGGSINEKLFF.

This clonotype was picked up a small number of times. J is TRBJ1-5 and V is TRBV6-1, with D hard to call. The ends were cut back, 4 bases at V and 9 bases at J, with 10 bases in the middle. This CDR3 region has 12 residues. Per germline, CDR1 MNHNS and CDR2 SASEGT. The CDR3, as DNA: TGTGCCAGCAGTGTGGTAGTCGGGCCCCAGCATTTT. Translating gives CASSVVVGPQHF.

V usage is TRBV11-2 and J usage is TRBJ2-3; D is uncertain. Germline V lookup: CDR1 SGHAT, CDR2 FQNNGV. The CDR3 contains 16 residues. The V and J ends lost 0 bases and 1 base respectively, with 11 bases between them. The CDR3 here is CASSLEIWAGTDTQYF. CDR3 DNA sequence: TGTGCCAGCAGCTTAGAGATATGGGCGGGCACAGATACGCAGTATTTT.

This clonotype was detected only once. The junction differs from germline at one of its ends, possibly a read error. The chain recombines TRBV7-2 with TRBJ2-2; TRBD2 matches 12 bases. The CDR3 is 17 residues long. The V gene's germline CDR1 is SGHTA and CDR2 FQGNSA. The CDR3 sequence is CASSLRLLAGGDGDLFF. CDR3 sequence (DNA): TGTGCCAGCAGCCTCAGACTACTAGCGGGGGGCGACGGGGATCTGTTTTTT.

This chain links TRBV11-1 with TRBJ2-1, with D possibly matching TRBD2 (6 bases). The CDR3 runs 17 residues. Germline V CDR1 and CDR2: SGHAT, FQDESV (reference sequence). Trimming removed 2 bases from V and 0 bases from J, with 14 bases in between. This CDR3 is CASSLRAGTPSYNEQFF. CDR3 DNA: TGTGCCAGCAGCTTACGGGCCGGGACTCCCTCCTACAATGAGCAGTTCTTC.

This clonotype was observed at least ten times. V is TRBV7-9 and J is TRBJ1-2; TRBD1 agrees at 8 bases. Germline lookup yields CDR1 SEHNR and CDR2 FQNEAQ (reference sequence). There are 15 residues in the CDR3. V lost 2 bases, J lost 4 bases, and 6 bases stayed unmatched. In DNA, the CDR3 is TGTGCCAGCAGCTTACAGGGGGCGTCGTCCTATGGCTACACCTTC. Encoded protein: CASSLQGASSYGYTF. Full variable domain (outside the CDR3, taken from reference TRBV7-9 and TRBJ1-2): DTGVSQNPRHKITKRGQNVTFRCDPISEHNRLYWYRQTLGQGPEFLTYFQNEAQLEKSRLLSDRFSAERPKGSFSTLEIQRTEQGDSAMYLCASSLQGASSYGYTFGSGTRLTVV.

The chain recombines TRBV15 with TRBJ1-4, with TRBD1 identical over 8 bases. Germline CDR1 and CDR2: LNHNV and YYDKDF (reference sequence). This CDR3 is built from 18 residues. Trimming at V came to 5 bases and at J to 8 bases, leaving 19 bases not matched to a gene. CDR3 sequence (DNA): TGTGCCACCAGCCTTTCCTCCGGACAGGGAAGAAAGGGCGAAAAACTGTTTTTT. It encodes CATSLSSGQGRKGEKLFF.

There are a few counts of this clonotype. The chain couples TRBV20-1 to TRBJ2-1, with 12 nucleotides matching TRBD2. The V gene's germline CDR1 is DFQATT and CDR2 SNEGSKA (reference sequence). The CDR3 loop spans 15 amino acids. Trimming took 5 bases from V and 7 from J; bases not matched to a gene: 9. The CDR3 coding sequence is TGCAGTGCTCGCCCTAGCGGGGGGGCGTTTAATGAGCAGTTCTTC. As protein: CSARPSGGAFNEQFF.